Presented here are 10 T cell receptor beta chains from one specimen sequenced in a study of cytomegalovirus exposure and HLA in healthy donors. The repertoire was sequenced with immunoSEQ multiplex PCR; TCRdb's copy has only in-frame clones and lacks some. The sample yields about 150,000 clones, roughly four fifths seen once. The sequencing sample was made of PBMCs. These receptors were collected from a man aged 25 to 45 in good health and CMV-seropositive.

The chain employs TRBV2 and TRBJ2-5, with TRBD1 identical over 9 bases. CDR1 is SNHLY, CDR2 FYNNEI, per germline. J lost 3 bases, V lost 6 bases, and 2 bases had no gene match. The CDR3 runs 13 residues. CDR3 coding DNA: TGTGCCAGCAGAGGGACAGGGAAAGAGACCCAGTACTTC. Its protein is CASRGTGKETQYF. Based on the CDR3 plus reference TRBV2 and TRBJ2-5, the full variable domain is EPEVTQTPSHQVTQMGQEVILRCVPISNHLYFYWYRQILGQKVEFLVSFYNNEISEKSEIFDDQFSVERPDGSNFTLKIRSTKLEDSAMYFCASRGTGKETQYFGPGTRLLVL.

This chain joins TRBV5-5 and TRBJ1-2; D ambiguous. The CDR3 is 12 residues long. Trimming shortened V by 0 bases and J by 11 bases, and 11 bases separated the two germline ends. From germline, CDR1 is SGHKS and CDR2 YYEKEE (reference sequence). CDR3 sequence reads: CASSLVAGRYTF. The CDR3 region has the DNA TGTGCCAGCAGCTTGGTTGCGGGGAGGTACACCTTC.

This chain connects TRBV14 to TRBJ2-1, with 8 bases aligning to TRBD2. The V and J ends lost 4 bases and 4 bases, in that order; junction bases with no gene match: 9. This CDR3 spans 16 amino acids. Germline values: CDR1 SGHDN, CDR2 FVKESK. CDR3 nucleotide sequence: TGTGCCAGCAGCCCTCTGGCGGGAGGAACTTACAATGAGCAGTTCTTC. It is translated as CASSPLAGGTYNEQFF.

The chain joins TRBV5-1 to TRBJ2-3, with no clear D. The CDR3 spans 12 residues. The germline CDR1 and CDR2 sequences are SGHRS and YFSETQ. Trimming removed 2 bases from V and 2 bases from J, with 3 bases in between. CDR3 loop: CASSFNTDTQYF. The CDR3 DNA is TGCGCCAGCAGCTTTAACACAGATACGCAGTATTTT. Combining the CDR3 with reference TRBV5-1 and TRBJ2-3 gives the whole variable domain KAGVTQTPRYLIKTRGQQVTLSCSPISGHRSVSWYQQTPGQGLQFLFEYFSETQRNKGNFPGRFSGRQFSNSRSEMNVSTLELGDSALYLCASSFNTDTQYFGPGTRLTVL.

The chain couples TRBV7-7 to TRBJ2-5; D unclear. The germline V gene has CDR1 SSHAT and CDR2 FNYEAQ (reference sequence). The germline V and J ends were trimmed by 3 bases and 4 bases, with 12 bases remaining between them. This CDR3 region has 14 residues. The CDR3 here is CASSFGEQAETQYF. For the CDR3, the DNA is TGTGCCAGCAGCTTTGGAGAACAAGCAGAGACCCAGTACTTC.

This chain links TRBV9 with TRBJ2-6; unclear D gene. Germline CDR1 reads SGDLS; CDR2 reads YYNGEE. The CDR3 is 15 amino acids. The ends were cut back, 1 base at V and 0 bases at J, with 5 bases in the middle. The CDR3 region is CASSVTGSGANVLTF. The CDR3 DNA is TGTGCCAGCAGCGTAACGGGCTCTGGGGCCAACGTCCTGACTTTC. Supplemented by reference TRBV9 and TRBJ2-6, the full variable domain reads DSGVTQTPKHLITATGQRVTLRCSPRSGDLSVYWYQQSLDQGLQFLIQYYNGEERAKGNILERFSAQQFPDLHSELNLSSLELGDSALYFCASSVTGSGANVLTFGAGSRLTVL.

This clone was counted between two and nine times. The CDR3 is CSVRTGRTEKLFF. CDR3 nucleotide sequence: TGCAGCGTTAGGACAGGGAGGACCGAAAAACTGTTTTTT. The rearrangement uses TRBV29-1 and TRBJ1-4; the match to TRBD1 covers 8 bases. Losses at the gene ends were 5 bases for V and 8 bases for J; bases not matched to a gene: 7. Germline CDR1 is SQVTM and CDR2 is ANQGSEA. CDR3 length: 13 amino acids. Full variable domain (outside the CDR3, taken from reference TRBV29-1 and TRBJ1-4): SAVISQKPSRDICQRGTSLTIQCQVDSQVTMMFWYRQQPGQSLTLIATANQGSEATYESGFVIDKFPISRPNLTFSTLTVSNMSPEDSSIYLCSVRTGRTEKLFFGSGTQLSVL.

This chain uses TRBV6-6 with TRBJ2-2; 10 bases fit TRBD2. The junction had 5 bases not matched to a gene; V was cut back by 7 bases and J by 3 bases. CDR1 is MNHNY, CDR2 SVGAGI, per germline (reference sequence). This CDR3 has 15 residues. The CDR3 nucleotides read TGTGCCAGCAAAGCGGGGGGGCGACACACCGGGGAGCTGTTTTTT. It specifies CASKAGGRHTGELFF.

The chain combines TRBV11-2 with TRBJ1-2, with 7 bases that match TRBD1. The CDR3 extends over 14 amino acids. Germline assignment: CDR1 SGHAT and CDR2 FQNNGV. With V trimmed by 0 bases and J by 3 bases, 1 base remained unmatched. CDR3 bases: TGTGCCAGCAGCTTAGAAGGACAGGACTATGGCTACACCTTC. This translates into CASSLEGQDYGYTF.

The DNA of the CDR3 is TGCAGTGCTTGGACTAGAGAGACCCAGTACTTC. Its protein product is CSAWTRETQYF. The gene calls are TRBV20-1 and TRBJ2-5; 7 bases align to TRBD2. Looked up from germline, CDR1 is DFQATT and CDR2 is SNEGSKA (reference sequence). This CDR3 has 11 amino acids. J was trimmed by 4 bases and V by 5 bases; bases with no gene match: 1.